These 22 T cell receptor beta chains share one sample of origin, sequenced in a study of blood T cells in healthy people across ages. Alongside a J-beta primer mix, a sample-barcoded 5' primer served in a second PCR lasting 7 to 11 cycles. Using its own MiXCR run on the 5' RACE reads, TCRdb lists one record per CDR3 protein. The sample lists approximately 810,000 distinct CDR3 sequences, under 35% seen once, with approximately 15% in the top ten. Material for sequencing was blood. These receptors originate from a woman of 80 years or more in good health.

This chain links TRBV5-1 with TRBJ1-2; D gene unclear. This CDR3 is 13 amino acids long. V was clipped by 4 bases and J by 2 bases, with 9 bases between them. Germline CDR1 is SGHRS and CDR2 is YFSETQ. CDR3 loop: CASSSTENYGYTF. The CDR3 DNA is TGCGCCAGCAGCAGCACAGAAAACTATGGCTACACCTTC.

The rearrangement uses TRBV29-1 and TRBJ1-2; tentatively, D is TRBD1 (5 bases). Germline V gene data show CDR1 as SQVTM and CDR2 as ANQGSEA. V lost 7 bases and J 7 bases, leaving 19 bases between the germline ends. The CDR3 runs 13 residues. CDR3 sequence: CSDGTGGYAGYTF. The CDR3 coding sequence is TGCAGCGACGGTACCGGGGGGTATGCTGGCTACACCTTC.

V is TRBV20-1 and J is TRBJ2-5; TRBD1 aligns across 7 bases. This CDR3 has 14 residues. Germline V gives CDR1 DFQATT, CDR2 SNEGSKA (reference sequence). This CDR3 is CSLILTGKRETQYF. The CDR3, as DNA: TGCAGCCTCATATTGACAGGGAAAAGAGAGACCCAGTACTTC.

There are many counts of this clonotype. The V and J genes are TRBV7-9 and TRBJ1-5; TRBD1 aligns across 11 bases. This CDR3 comprises 17 residues. Unmatched junction bases numbered 5, after V lost 2 bases and J lost 2 bases. Looked up from germline, CDR1 is SEHNR and CDR2 is FQNEAQ (reference sequence). Here the CDR3 DNA reads TGTGCCAGCAGCTTATGGACAGGGGGCACGGGCAATCAGCCCCAGCATTTT. Protein: CASSLWTGGTGNQPQHF.

This clonotype showed up many times. This rearrangement joins TRBV7-2 to TRBJ2-3, with 8 bases identical to TRBD1. The CDR3 loop spans 13 amino acids. V gave up 4 bases and J gave up 6 bases; unmatched junction bases: 3. In germline, CDR1 is SGHTA, CDR2 FQGNSA. The CDR3 here is CASSSGGRDTQYF. CDR3 nucleotide sequence: TGTGCCAGCAGCTCAGGGGGCAGGGATACGCAGTATTTT.

This clonotype was seen repeatedly, ten times or more. V gene TRBV10-3 combines with J gene TRBJ2-1, with 9 bases lining up with TRBD1. This CDR3 has 16 amino acids. The germline V gene encodes CDR1 ENHRY and CDR2 SYGVKD. The V and J ends lost 4 bases and 4 bases, in that order; junction bases with no gene match: 8. The CDR3 nucleotides are TGTGCCATCAGTGGACCGGGACAGGGTGGATACAATGAGCAGTTCTTC. Amino acids: CAISGPGQGGYNEQFF.

Ten or more counts support this clonotype. This rearrangement joins TRBV5-6 to TRBJ2-3; no definite D call. V was cut by 4 bases and J by 6 bases, with 15 bases left in between. The germline CDR1 and CDR2 sequences are SGHDT and YYEEEE. This CDR3 spans 14 amino acids. The DNA for the CDR3 is TGTGCCAGCAGCACTTGGACGCCGTCCGATACGCAGTATTTT. It yields the protein CASSTWTPSDTQYF.

The chain recombines TRBV5-1 with TRBJ1-2; 8 positions agree with TRBD1. Germline V CDR1 and CDR2: SGHRS, YFSETQ. This CDR3 has 16 residues. Unmatched junction bases numbered 9, after V lost 0 bases and J lost 5 bases. The CDR3 nucleotides read TGCGCCAGCAGCTTGGCCAGTGGACAGGGTGTTTATGGCTACACCTTC. Encoded protein: CASSLASGQGVYGYTF.

Comments on this clonotype: Being one base from a much bigger clone, this may be a read error. The rearrangement uses TRBV11-2 and TRBJ2-7; the D call may be TRBD1 or TRBD2 (5 bases each). With 5 bases removed from V and 6 bases from J, the gap between germline ends came to 17 bases. This CDR3 has 14 amino acids. Germline V gives CDR1 SGHAT, CDR2 FQNNGV. The CDR3 sequence: CASSPPRDGLEQYF. CDR3 DNA sequence: TGTGCCAGCAGCCCCCCCCGGGACGGCCTCGAGCAGTACTTC.

Ten or more counts support this clonotype. As DNA, the CDR3 is TGTGCCAGCAGTTCGGGGATACTAGAGGGCTACACCTTC. Translating gives CASSSGILEGYTF. The chain combines TRBV6-5 with TRBJ1-2, with no clear D. Germline V gene sequence: CDR1 MNHEY, CDR2 SVGAGI. The CDR3 contains 13 residues. Between the trimmed V and J ends, which lost 4 bases and 8 bases, there was a span of 14 bases.

This clonotype was picked up a small number of times. A much larger clone lies one base from this, so it may be a read error. This chain uses TRBV10-3 with TRBJ1-4; D call uncertain. Germline V gene data show CDR1 as ENHRY and CDR2 as SYGVKD. The CDR3 is 15 amino acids. Written as DNA, the CDR3 is TGTGCCATCAGTGAAGGACCCGGAACTAATGAAAAACGGTTTTTT. This codes for CAISEGPGTNEKRFF.

V usage is TRBV4-2 and J usage is TRBJ1-2, with D perhaps matching TRBD1 (5 bases). Germline CDR1 and CDR2: LGHNA and YNFKEQ. Trimming took off 0 bases at V and 1 base at J, with 12 bases between the two ends. CDR3 size: 16 residues. This CDR3 is CASSQDGSGHNYGYTF. The CDR3 region has the DNA TGTGCCAGCAGCCAAGATGGTTCAGGGCATAACTATGGCTACACCTTC.

In the case of this clonotype: A read error may produce the germline difference seen at one junction end. This chain links TRBV5-1 with TRBJ2-3; either TRBD1 or TRBD2 may supply D (5 bases each). Germline V gives CDR1 SGHRS, CDR2 YFSETQ. CDR3 length equals 13 residues. CDR3 amino acids: CASSRDDTDAQYF. CDR3 nucleotides: TGCGCCAGCAGTAGGGACGACACAGATGCGCAGTATTTT. The full variable domain, rest sourced from reference TRBV5-1 and TRBJ2-3, is KAGVTQTPRYLIKTRGQQVTLSCSPISGHRSVSWYQQTPGQGLQFLFEYFSETQRNKGNFPGRFSGRQFSNSRSEMNVSTLELGDSALYLCASSRDDTDAQYFGPGTRLTVL.

This clonotype has just one count. The V and J genes are TRBV2 and TRBJ2-7, with D possibly matching TRBD2 (6 bases). The CDR3 covers 14 residues. Germline CDR1 is SNHLY and CDR2 is FYNNEI. Deletions cut 10 bases from V and 3 bases from J, with 19 bases between. The CDR3 DNA follows: TGTGCCATCAATCCCCCTAGCGCTCTCTACGAGCAGTACTTC. Its translation is CAINPPSALYEQYF. Based on the CDR3 plus reference TRBV2 and TRBJ2-7, the full variable domain is EPEVTQTPSHQVTQMGQEVILRCVPISNHLYFYWYRQILGQKVEFLVSFYNNEISEKSEIFDDQFSVERPDGSNFTLKIRSTKLEDSAMYFCAINPPSALYEQYFGPGTRLTVT.

This chain connects TRBV2 to TRBJ2-3; the D gene is possibly TRBD1 (6 bases). Germline CDR1 reads SNHLY; CDR2 reads FYNNEI. The CDR3 extends over 15 amino acids. Trimming stripped 5 bases from V and 3 bases from J, with 15 bases between. The CDR3 DNA reads as TGTGCCAGCAGTCCTTACCCAGGGGCGACAGATACGCAGTATTTT. Translation: CASSPYPGATDTQYF.

Comment on this clonotype: Being one base from a much bigger clone, this may be a read error. The chain joins TRBV5-5 to TRBJ2-6; maybe TRBD1 (5 bases). This CDR3 is built from 17 residues. From germline, CDR1 is SGHKS and CDR2 YYEKEE (reference sequence). This CDR3 reads CASSRPGSNSGANVPTF. The CDR3 DNA reads TGTGCCAGCAGCCGCCCCGGGTCAAACTCTGGGGCCAACGTCCCGACTTTC.

Ten or more counts support this clonotype. It may be a read error: a sequence one base away is much more abundant. The V call is TRBV7-2, the J call TRBJ2-1; 8 positions agree with TRBD2. The tail of the sequence fits TRBJ2-7 better, so the J call may be wrong. The CDR3 is made up of 16 amino acids. Germline CDR1 and CDR2: SGHTA and FQGNSA. DNA of the CDR3: TGTGCCAGCAACTTATTCACTAGCGGCCACTACAATGAGCAGTACTTC. It encodes CASNLFTSGHYNEQYF.

This clonotype was found many times. The chain has TRBV15 and TRBJ2-1; D remains unclear. This CDR3 has 16 residues. Trimming stripped 1 base from V and 0 bases from J, with 10 bases between. The germline gives CDR1 LNHNV, CDR2 YYDKDF (reference sequence). The CDR3 reads CATSRVRTSSYNEQFF. Here the CDR3 DNA reads TGTGCCACCAGCAGAGTCCGAACGAGCTCCTACAATGAGCAGTTCTTC.

This chain uses TRBV12-3 or TRBV12-4 with TRBJ2-4; D remains unclear. There are 12 residues in the CDR3. Trimming pared 0 bases from V and 9 bases from J, leaving 6 bases between. DNA for the CDR3: TGTGCCAGCAGTTTAGCGGTTCGCATTCAGTACTTC. Translated: CASSLAVRIQYF.

In its sample, this clonotype was seen many times. This chain connects TRBV12-3 or TRBV12-4 to TRBJ1-4, with 8 bases fitting TRBD1. V lost 3 bases and J lost 8; bases outside the gene matches: 5. This CDR3 has 14 residues. CDR3 DNA sequence: TGTGCCAGCAGTTTCGCCGACAGGGGAGAAAAACTGTTTTTT. Translated, it gives CASSFADRGEKLFF.

The V call is TRBV20-1, the J call TRBJ2-5; perhaps TRBD1 as D (5 bases). The CDR3 has 14 amino acids. The germline V gene encodes CDR1 DFQATT and CDR2 SNEGSKA (reference sequence). Trimming left V 0 bases short and J 5 bases short, with 13 bases between. This CDR3 is CSARDPKGRETQYF. In DNA, the CDR3 is TGCAGTGCTAGAGATCCAAAGGGGCGGGAGACCCAGTACTTC.

This clonotype was found once. The V gene is TRBV30, the J gene TRBJ2-7; 9 nucleotides align to TRBD1. The trim removed 5 bases at V and 4 bases at J, leaving 9 bases unmatched. The CDR3 is made up of 14 amino acids. CDR1 is GTSNPN and CDR2 is SVGIG in the germline V gene (reference sequence). The CDR3: CAWEPGQGPYEQYF. DNA of the CDR3: TGTGCCTGGGAACCGGGACAGGGTCCGTACGAGCAGTACTTC.